A single sample gave rise to the 10 T cell receptor beta chains below, sequenced in a study of shared clonotypes between healthy human individuals. Sequenced by immunoSEQ multiplex PCR; TCRdb stores in-frame clones only, minus some. The sample includes 1.6 million or so clones, roughly 96% seen only once; the top ten take approximately 1.1%. The source material was naive CD4+ T cells sorted from blood. Subset noted: CD45RA+ positively selected. Receptors were obtained from a man aged 25-45 years in good health.

The V call is TRBV10-3, the J call TRBJ2-1; D might be TRBD2 (7 bases). CDR1 and CDR2 from the germline V gene are ENHRY and SYGVKD. Trimming took 4 bases from V and 3 from J, leaving 13 bases between them. The CDR3 has 15 residues. The CDR3 loop reads CAISVRGGIYNEQFF. The CDR3 DNA reads TGTGCCATCAGTGTAAGGGGGGGGATCTACAATGAGCAGTTCTTC.

This sequence joins TRBV7-6 and TRBJ2-5, with D unresolved. CDR1 is SGHVS and CDR2 is FNYEAQ in the germline V gene. The CDR3 totals 13 residues. Between the trimmed V and J ends, which lost 5 bases and 1 base, there was a span of 8 bases. CDR3 bases: TGTGCCAGCAGCCCGCTATCCCAAGAGACCCAGTACTTC. It translates to CASSPLSQETQYF.

This chain joins TRBV19 and TRBJ1-1; TRBD1 matches at 7 bases. The ends lost 2 bases at V and 4 bases at J; junction bases unmatched: 4. The CDR3 loop spans 14 amino acids. Looked up from germline, CDR1 is LNHDA and CDR2 is SQIVND (reference sequence). CDR3 sequence (DNA): TGTGCCAGTAGTATACGAGGGGGCGTCACTGAAGCTTTCTTT. It yields the protein CASSIRGGVTEAFF.

V usage is TRBV6-5 and J usage is TRBJ2-1, with D possibly being TRBD2 (7 bases). V gave up 6 bases and J gave up 14 bases, with 14 bases separating them. Germline V gives CDR1 MNHEY, CDR2 SVGAGI. CDR3 length: 11 residues. The CDR3 coding sequence is TGTGCCAGCAGGGAAACAGGGAGGGAGTTCTTC. Translating it yields CASRETGREFF.

The chain is built from TRBV18 and TRBJ2-1, with 9 bases matching TRBD1. The CDR3 is 15 residues long. CDR1 KGHSH and CDR2 LQKENI come from the germline V gene. V lost 0 bases and J lost 7; bases outside the gene matches: 4. CDR3 protein: CASSPPGQGMNEQFF. CDR3 DNA sequence: TGTGCCAGCTCACCACCCGGACAGGGGATGAATGAGCAGTTCTTC.

A word on this clone: Relative to the germline gene, one junction end is altered; a read error may explain this. The CDR3 spells CTSSQVVAGGALPEQYF. CDR3 DNA: TGTACCAGCAGCCAAGTCGTAGCGGGAGGTGCCCTACCCGAGCAGTACTTC. V and J are TRBV4-2 and TRBJ2-7, with TRBD2 identical over 10 bases. Germline CDR1 reads LGHNA; CDR2 reads YNFKEQ. The CDR3 loop spans 17 amino acids.

CDR3 DNA: TGTGCCAGCAGCCCTATGAATCATGCTAGCGGTGAATACAATGAGCAGTTCTTC. Translated: CASSPMNHASGEYNEQFF. The chain uses TRBV21-1 and TRBJ2-1; TRBD2 is the table's D call and was not checked against the DNA. TRBV21-1 is described as a pseudogene. The CDR3 runs to 18 residues.

The chain combines TRBV19 with TRBJ2-7, with 9 bases that match TRBD2. Germline assignment: CDR1 LNHDA and CDR2 SQIVND (reference sequence). The CDR3 covers 13 residues. The trim removed 5 bases at V and 3 bases at J, leaving 2 bases unmatched. This chain's CDR3 is CASSLREGYEQYF. The DNA of the CDR3 is TGTGCCAGTAGTTTGCGGGAGGGCTACGAGCAGTACTTC.

Comments on this clone: This sample includes further DNA sequences coding for the same CDR3. The rearrangement links TRBV7-9 to TRBJ2-3; a possible D gene is TRBD1 (6 bases). Germline V gene data show CDR1 as SEHNR and CDR2 as FQNEAQ (reference sequence). The CDR3 is made up of 15 amino acids. Trimming removed 0 bases from V and 1 base from J, with 8 bases in between. CDR3 amino acids: CASSLAGAGTDTQYF. CDR3 coding DNA: TGTGCCAGCAGCTTAGCGGGGGCCGGCACAGATACGCAGTATTTT.

This clone was seen only once. This rearrangement joins TRBV30 to TRBJ2-3; TRBD2 agrees at 11 bases. The CDR3 consists of 16 residues. The germline V gene has CDR1 GTSNPN and CDR2 SVGIG (reference sequence). With 8 bases clipped from V and 5 bases from J, the junction kept 15 bases outside the gene matches. The CDR3 region has the DNA TGTGCCGGAACGGCTAGCGGGAGGCCCTTGATAGATACGCAGTATTTT. As protein: CAGTASGRPLIDTQYF. Full variable domain (outside the CDR3, taken from reference TRBV30 and TRBJ2-3): SQTIHQWPATLVQPVGSPLSLECTVEGTSNPNLYWYRQAAGRGLQLLFYSVGIGQISSEVPQNLSASRPQDRQFILSSKKLLLSDSGFYLCAGTASGRPLIDTQYFGPGTRLTVL.